Each of the 20 T cell receptor beta chains below was sequenced from the same sample in a study of patients and donors after allogeneic stem cell transplantation. A single record per CDR3 protein comes from TCRdb applying MiXCR to the RT-PCR reads. The sample shows about a million distinct CDR3 sequences, about 20% of them seen only once. The sample was blood, either unsorted or a sorted T cell fraction (not recorded which). These receptors all stem from a human donor who was either an allogeneic HSCT recipient or a stem cell or donor lymphocyte infusion donor (not recorded which). It is not recorded whose cells these are; they may come from a transplant donor.

J is TRBJ2-3 and V is TRBV5-1; D is possibly TRBD2 (6 bases). The V and J ends lost 0 bases and 1 base respectively, with 9 bases between them. The germline V gene has CDR1 SGHRS and CDR2 YFSETQ. CDR3 length: 15 amino acids. The CDR3 here is CASSLGPSGTDTQYF. CDR3 nucleotides: TGCGCCAGCAGCTTGGGCCCTAGCGGCACAGATACGCAGTATTTT.

J is TRBJ2-7 and V is TRBV7-9; tentatively, D is TRBD2 (5 bases). The CDR3 consists of 17 residues. Germline lookup yields CDR1 SEHNR and CDR2 FQNEAQ (reference sequence). V lost 0 bases and J lost 0, with 15 bases in between. This chain's CDR3 is CASSLAPGWESSYEQYF. The CDR3 DNA reads as TGTGCCAGCAGCTTAGCGCCTGGGTGGGAGAGCTCCTACGAGCAGTACTTC.

The chain has TRBV29-1 and TRBJ2-2; 7 bases map to TRBD2. The CDR3 runs 12 residues. Trimming cost V 4 bases and J 7 bases; bases outside gene matches: 3. The germline V gene encodes CDR1 SQVTM and CDR2 ANQGSEA. In nucleotides, the CDR3 is TGCAGCGTTGTACTAGCGAGCGGGGAGCTGTTTTTT. Residues: CSVVLASGELFF.

This clonotype has a single count. The conserved final phenylalanine or tryptophan is absent from the CDR3, which likely points to a read error. The rearrangement uses TRBV5-1 and TRBJ2-7; 8 bases are a match to TRBD2. The V gene's germline CDR1 is SGHRS and CDR2 YFSETQ. The CDR3 is made up of 16 amino acids. With 0 bases clipped from V and 3 bases from J, the junction kept 8 bases outside the gene matches. The CDR3 DNA follows: TGCGCCAGCAGCTTGGCGTTCACTAGCGGTTACTACGAGCAGTACTTA. Its protein product is CASSLAFTSGYYEQYL.

The chain is built from TRBV12-3 or TRBV12-4 and TRBJ1-1; possibly TRBD1 for D (6 bases). This CDR3 region has 14 residues. Trimming cost V 5 bases and J 5 bases, with 15 bases left between them. CDR3 amino acids: CASSRTGIMTEAFF. The CDR3 region has the DNA TGTGCCAGCAGTCGTACAGGGATTATGACTGAAGCTTTCTTT.

The chain is built from TRBV10-3 and TRBJ2-2; D possibly uses TRBD1 or TRBD2 (5 bases each). CDR1 ENHRY and CDR2 SYGVKD come from the germline V gene. CDR3 length equals 14 residues. Between the trimmed V and J ends, which lost 7 bases and 4 bases, there was a span of 13 bases. CDR3 sequence reads: CAIKPGPTTGELFF. DNA for the CDR3: TGTGCCATCAAACCGGGACCCACCACCGGGGAGCTGTTTTTT.

This clonotype was picked up a small number of times. V is TRBV20-1 and J is TRBJ2-3, with 12 bases aligning to TRBD2. V gave up 2 bases and J gave up 2 bases; unmatched junction bases: 14. The CDR3 runs to 19 residues. CDR1 and CDR2 from the germline V gene are DFQATT and SNEGSKA (reference sequence). CDR3 amino acids: CSARSGTSGWAVLTDTQYF. In DNA, the CDR3 is TGCAGTGCTAGATCCGGGACTAGCGGGTGGGCTGTTCTCACAGATACGCAGTATTTT.

DNA for the CDR3: TGTGCCAGCAGCTTACGGGAACCCCCAGCCCACGAGCAGTACTTC. Residues: CASSLREPPAHEQYF. The chain recombines TRBV7-8 with TRBJ2-7, with D perhaps TRBD2 (5 bases). The CDR3 spans 15 residues. Trimming cost V 2 bases and J 5 bases, with 16 bases left between them. Germline-derived CDR1 and CDR2 are SGHVS and FQNEAQ.

The rearrangement uses TRBV7-2 and TRBJ1-1; D possibly corresponds to TRBD1 (6 bases). Per the germline V gene, CDR1 is SGHTA and CDR2 is FQGNSA. The CDR3 sequence is 14 residues long. V lost 3 bases and J 3 bases, leaving 11 bases between the germline ends. The CDR3 region has the DNA TGTGCCAGCAGCTTCACAGGGCGGCACACTGAAGCTTTCTTT. Protein sequence: CASSFTGRHTEAFF.

This sequence joins TRBV6-2 or TRBV6-3 and TRBJ2-3, with D hard to call. The CDR3 loop spans 14 amino acids. V was shortened by 2 bases and J by 6 bases, with 12 bases between the two germline ends. Germline V CDR1 and CDR2: MNHEY, SVGEGT. CDR3 nucleotides: TGTGCCAGCAGTTACCTTTTTCCGTTCGATACGCAGTATTTT. This translates into CASSYLFPFDTQYF.

This clonotype occurred a few times. The gene calls are TRBV9 and TRBJ2-2, with 10 nucleotides matching TRBD2. J was trimmed by 1 base and V by 0 bases; bases with no gene match: 6. This CDR3 region has 18 residues. Per germline, CDR1 SGDLS and CDR2 YYNGEE. As DNA, the CDR3 is TGTGCCAGCAGCGTAGACCCAGCGGGGGGGCTGAACACCGGGGAGCTGTTTTTT. It yields the protein CASSVDPAGGLNTGELFF.

V gene TRBV5-4 combines with J gene TRBJ2-2; D gene ambiguous. The germline V gene encodes CDR1 SGHNT and CDR2 YYREEE (reference sequence). The V end lost 5 bases, the J end lost 2 bases, and 10 bases lay between the germline ends. CDR3 size: 14 residues. The CDR3 is CASSYVINTGELFF. DNA of the CDR3: TGTGCCAGCAGTTACGTAATCAACACCGGGGAGCTGTTTTTT.

J is TRBJ1-1 and V is TRBV7-3; 7 bases align to TRBD1. Germline V CDR1 and CDR2: SGHTA, FQGTGA. The CDR3 totals 16 residues. Trimming removed 2 bases from V and 0 bases from J; junction bases left unmatched: 6. The CDR3 DNA reads TGTGCCAGCAGCTTATACGTCGACAGGGTGAACACTGAAGCTTTCTTT. Translation gives CASSLYVDRVNTEAFF.

This clonotype appeared a few times. The V gene is TRBV19, the J gene TRBJ1-2; 11 bases line up with TRBD1. This CDR3 spans 15 amino acids. Germline V gene sequence: CDR1 LNHDA, CDR2 SQIVND (reference sequence). V lost 5 bases to trimming and J lost 7 bases; unmatched junction nucleotides: 9. The CDR3: CASSPWTGGEVGYTF. The CDR3 DNA reads as TGTGCCAGTAGTCCATGGACAGGGGGCGAGGTTGGCTACACCTTC.

This clonotype was seen more than once but under ten times. The CDR3 sequence: CASRLPGQLYEQYF. For the CDR3, the DNA is TGTGCCAGCAGATTACCCGGACAGCTCTACGAGCAGTACTTC. The chain combines TRBV6-1 with TRBJ2-7, with D maybe TRBD1 (6 bases). Germline loops: CDR1 MNHNS, CDR2 SASEGT. The CDR3 is 14 residues long. The germline V and J ends were trimmed by 6 bases and 3 bases, with 15 bases remaining between them.

This clonotype turned up a few times. The chain employs TRBV4-1 and TRBJ1-6; D uncertain. V was clipped by 4 bases and J by 12 bases, with 16 bases between them. Germline CDR1 and CDR2: MGHRA and YSYEKL. This CDR3 comprises 14 residues. Here the CDR3 reads CASSRHGPIEPLHF. DNA for the CDR3: TGCGCCAGCAGCCGCCACGGACCGATCGAACCCCTCCACTTT.

This clonotype has just a few counts. The rearrangement links TRBV6-1 to TRBJ2-1, with 8 positions matching TRBD2. The germline V gene has CDR1 MNHNS and CDR2 SASEGT. J was trimmed by 0 bases and V by 6 bases; bases with no gene match: 10. This CDR3 has 17 residues. The chain's CDR3 is CASRTLAGGYSYNEQFF. The CDR3 DNA follows: TGTGCCAGCAGAACTCTAGCGGGTGGTTACTCCTACAATGAGCAGTTCTTC.

This clonotype was detected a few times. The chain combines TRBV6-1 with TRBJ2-7, with D unclear. V shed 8 bases and J shed 0 bases, with 11 bases lying between them. From germline, CDR1 is MNHNS and CDR2 SASEGT. The CDR3 extends over 13 amino acids. CDR3 sequence (DNA): TGTGCCAGCTTACCTCCCAGCTCCTACGAGCAGTACTTC. Amino acid sequence: CASLPPSSYEQYF.

This clonotype was seen only a few times. The rearrangement uses TRBV5-1 and TRBJ2-4, with D possibly TRBD1 on 6 matching bases. Trimming removed 3 bases at V and 8 bases at J, with 18 bases between. CDR1 is SGHRS and CDR2 is YFSETQ in the germline V gene. The CDR3 covers 15 residues. The CDR3 region is CASSSDQGFFDIQYF. The CDR3 DNA reads TGCGCCAGCAGCTCGGACCAGGGGTTCTTCGACATTCAGTACTTC.

The sample holds many counts of this clonotype. The rearrangement joins TRBV6-5 to TRBJ1-5, with a tentative D call TRBD1 (5 bases). V gave up 3 bases and J gave up 6 bases, with 12 bases separating them. CDR1 is MNHEY, CDR2 SVGAGI, per germline. This CDR3 comprises 14 residues. Here the CDR3 DNA reads TGTGCCAGCAGTTATGGTTTGGGGGTTCAGCCCCAGCATTTT. This encodes CASSYGLGVQPQHF.